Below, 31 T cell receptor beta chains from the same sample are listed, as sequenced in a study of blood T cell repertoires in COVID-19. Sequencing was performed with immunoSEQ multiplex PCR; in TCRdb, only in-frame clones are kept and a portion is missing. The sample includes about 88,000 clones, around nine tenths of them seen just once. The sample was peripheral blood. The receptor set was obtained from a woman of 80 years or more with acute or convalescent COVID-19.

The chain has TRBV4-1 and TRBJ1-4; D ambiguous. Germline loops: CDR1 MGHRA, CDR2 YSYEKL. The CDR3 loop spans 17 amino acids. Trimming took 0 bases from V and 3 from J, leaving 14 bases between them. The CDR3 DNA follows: TGCGCCAGCAGCCAAGATTTCCGGGTTGGCTCTAATGAAAAACTGTTTTTT. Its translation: CASSQDFRVGSNEKLFF.

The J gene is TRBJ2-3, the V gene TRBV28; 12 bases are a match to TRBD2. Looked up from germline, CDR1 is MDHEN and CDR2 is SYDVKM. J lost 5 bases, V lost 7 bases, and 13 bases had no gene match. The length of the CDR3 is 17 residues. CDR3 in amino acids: CASIGRLAGVVGDTQYF. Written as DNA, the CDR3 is TGTGCCAGCATAGGGAGACTAGCGGGAGTCGTGGGAGATACGCAGTATTTT.

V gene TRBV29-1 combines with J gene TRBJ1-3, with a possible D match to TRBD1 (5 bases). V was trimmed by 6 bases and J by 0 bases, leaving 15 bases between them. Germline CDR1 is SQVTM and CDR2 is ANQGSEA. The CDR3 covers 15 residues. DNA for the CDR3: TGCAGCGTCAGAGGAGGGACCAACTCTGGAAACACCATATATTTT. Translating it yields CSVRGGTNSGNTIYF.

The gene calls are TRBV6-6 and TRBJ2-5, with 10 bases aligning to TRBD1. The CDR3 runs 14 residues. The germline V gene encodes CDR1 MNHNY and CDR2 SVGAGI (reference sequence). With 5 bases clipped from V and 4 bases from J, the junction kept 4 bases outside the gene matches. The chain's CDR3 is CASSGQGGRETQYF. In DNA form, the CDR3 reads TGTGCCAGCAGTGGACAGGGGGGAAGAGAGACCCAGTACTTC.

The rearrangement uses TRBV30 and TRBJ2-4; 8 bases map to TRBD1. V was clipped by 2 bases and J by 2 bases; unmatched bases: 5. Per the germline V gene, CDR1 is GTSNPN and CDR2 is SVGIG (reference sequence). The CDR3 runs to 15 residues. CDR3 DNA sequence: TGTGCCTGGAGTACAGGGGGATCGTCCAAAAACATTCAGTACTTC. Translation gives CAWSTGGSSKNIQYF.

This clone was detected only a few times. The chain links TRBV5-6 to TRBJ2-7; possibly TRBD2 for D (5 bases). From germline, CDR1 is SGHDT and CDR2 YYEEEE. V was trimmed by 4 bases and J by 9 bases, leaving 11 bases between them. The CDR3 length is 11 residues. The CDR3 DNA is TGTGCCAGCAGCGCGGGCCAGGTGCAGTACTTC. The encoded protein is CASSAGQVQYF. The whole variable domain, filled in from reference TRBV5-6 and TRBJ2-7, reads DAGVTQSPTHLIKTRGQQVTLRCSPKSGHDTVSWYQQALGQGPQFIFQYYEEEERQRGNFPDRFSGHQFPNYSSELNVNALLLGDSALYLCASSAGQVQYFGPGTRLTVT.

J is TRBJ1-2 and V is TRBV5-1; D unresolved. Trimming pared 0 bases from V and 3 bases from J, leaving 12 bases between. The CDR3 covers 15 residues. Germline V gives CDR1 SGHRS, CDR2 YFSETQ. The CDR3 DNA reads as TGCGCCAGCAGCTTGGGTTTAGGTAGCGACTATGGCTACACCTTC. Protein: CASSLGLGSDYGYTF.

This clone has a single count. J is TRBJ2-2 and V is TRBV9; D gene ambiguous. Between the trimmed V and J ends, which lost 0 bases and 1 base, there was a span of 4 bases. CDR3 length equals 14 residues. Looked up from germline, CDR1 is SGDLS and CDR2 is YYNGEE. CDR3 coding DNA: TGTGCCAGCAGCGTAGTACAGAACACCGGGGAGCTGTTTTTT. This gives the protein CASSVVQNTGELFF.

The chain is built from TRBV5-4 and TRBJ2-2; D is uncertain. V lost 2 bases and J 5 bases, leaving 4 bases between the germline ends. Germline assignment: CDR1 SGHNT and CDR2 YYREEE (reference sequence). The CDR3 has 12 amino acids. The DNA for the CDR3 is TGTGCCAGCAGCTTCCTAACCGGGGAGCTGTTTTTT. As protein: CASSFLTGELFF.

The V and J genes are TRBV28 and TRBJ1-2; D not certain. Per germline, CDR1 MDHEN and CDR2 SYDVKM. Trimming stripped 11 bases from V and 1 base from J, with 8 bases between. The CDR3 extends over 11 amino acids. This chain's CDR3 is CAAGSNYGYTF. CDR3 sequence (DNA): TGTGCCGCGGGAAGTAACTATGGCTACACCTTC.

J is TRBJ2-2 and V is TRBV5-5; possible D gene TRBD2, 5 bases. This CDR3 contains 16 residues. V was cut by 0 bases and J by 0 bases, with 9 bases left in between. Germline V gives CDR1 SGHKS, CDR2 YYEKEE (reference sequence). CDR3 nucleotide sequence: TGTGCCAGCAGCTTGGTTCCCGGGGCGAACACCGGGGAGCTGTTTTTT. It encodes CASSLVPGANTGELFF.

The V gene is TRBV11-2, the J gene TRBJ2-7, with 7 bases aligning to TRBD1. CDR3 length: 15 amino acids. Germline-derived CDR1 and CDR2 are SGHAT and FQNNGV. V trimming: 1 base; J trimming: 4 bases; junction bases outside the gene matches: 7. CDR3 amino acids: CASSLAPGGQYEQYF. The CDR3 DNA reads TGTGCCAGCAGCTTAGCCCCAGGGGGACAATACGAGCAGTACTTC.

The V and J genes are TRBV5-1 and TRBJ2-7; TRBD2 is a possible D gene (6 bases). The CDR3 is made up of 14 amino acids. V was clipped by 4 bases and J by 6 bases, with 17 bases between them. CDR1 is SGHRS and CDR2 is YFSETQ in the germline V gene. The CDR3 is CASSLVGGSIEQYF. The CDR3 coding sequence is TGCGCCAGCAGCCTGGTGGGGGGATCGATCGAGCAGTACTTC.

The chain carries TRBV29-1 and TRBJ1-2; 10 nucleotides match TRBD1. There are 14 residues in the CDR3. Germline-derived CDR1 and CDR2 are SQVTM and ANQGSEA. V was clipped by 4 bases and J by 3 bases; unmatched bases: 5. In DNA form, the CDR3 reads TGCAGCGTTGCCCCGGGACAGGGGTACTATGGCTACACCTTC. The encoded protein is CSVAPGQGYYGYTF. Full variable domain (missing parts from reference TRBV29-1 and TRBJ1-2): SAVISQKPSRDICQRGTSLTIQCQVDSQVTMMFWYRQQPGQSLTLIATANQGSEATYESGFVIDKFPISRPNLTFSTLTVSNMSPEDSSIYLCSVAPGQGYYGYTFGSGTRLTVV.

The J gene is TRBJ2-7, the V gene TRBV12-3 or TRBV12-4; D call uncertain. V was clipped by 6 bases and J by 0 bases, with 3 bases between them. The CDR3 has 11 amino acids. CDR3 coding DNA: TGTGCCAGCAGGCGCTCCTACGAGCAGTACTTC. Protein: CASRRSYEQYF.

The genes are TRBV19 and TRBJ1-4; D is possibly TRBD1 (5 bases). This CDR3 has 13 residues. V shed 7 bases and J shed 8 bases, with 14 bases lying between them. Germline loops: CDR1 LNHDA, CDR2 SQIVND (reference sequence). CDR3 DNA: TGTGCCAGTACCCCAAGGGGCAGGGAAAAACTGTTTTTT. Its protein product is CASTPRGREKLFF.

The CDR3 spells CASSQTGRGKNIQYF. The CDR3 bases are TGTGCCAGCAGCCAAACGGGTCGGGGCAAAAACATTCAGTACTTC. The genes are TRBV3-1 (or the pseudogene TRBV3-2) and TRBJ2-4; D possibly corresponds to TRBD2 (5 bases). The germline gives CDR1 LGHDT, CDR2 YNNKEL (reference sequence). This CDR3 is built from 15 residues. With 2 bases removed from V and 3 bases from J, the gap between germline ends came to 11 bases.

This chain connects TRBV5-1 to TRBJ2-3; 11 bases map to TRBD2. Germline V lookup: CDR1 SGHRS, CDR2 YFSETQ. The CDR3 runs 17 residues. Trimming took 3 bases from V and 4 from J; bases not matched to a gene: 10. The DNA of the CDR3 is TGCGCCAGCAGCTCCGTGACTAGCGGGACGGGGGCAGATACGCAGTATTTT. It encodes CASSSVTSGTGADTQYF.

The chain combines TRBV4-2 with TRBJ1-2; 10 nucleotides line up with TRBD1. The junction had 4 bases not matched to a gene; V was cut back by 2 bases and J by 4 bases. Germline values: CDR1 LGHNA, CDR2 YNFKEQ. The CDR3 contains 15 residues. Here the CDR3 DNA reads TGTGCCAGCAGCCAACCGGGACAGGGGTCCTATGGCTACACCTTC. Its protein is CASSQPGQGSYGYTF.

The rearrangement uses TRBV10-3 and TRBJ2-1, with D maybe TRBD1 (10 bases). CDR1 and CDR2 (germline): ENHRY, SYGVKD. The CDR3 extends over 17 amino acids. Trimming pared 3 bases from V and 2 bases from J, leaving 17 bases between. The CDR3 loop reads CAISDPSGTGAYNEQFF. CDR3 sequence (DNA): TGTGCCATCAGTGACCCTAGCGGGACAGGGGCCTACAATGAGCAGTTCTTC.

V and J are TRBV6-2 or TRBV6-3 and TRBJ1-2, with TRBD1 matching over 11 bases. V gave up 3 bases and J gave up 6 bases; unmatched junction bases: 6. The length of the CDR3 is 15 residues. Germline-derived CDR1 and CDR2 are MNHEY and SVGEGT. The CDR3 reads CASSYTWTGGHGYTF. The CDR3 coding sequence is TGTGCCAGCAGTTATACGTGGACAGGGGGCCATGGCTACACCTTC.

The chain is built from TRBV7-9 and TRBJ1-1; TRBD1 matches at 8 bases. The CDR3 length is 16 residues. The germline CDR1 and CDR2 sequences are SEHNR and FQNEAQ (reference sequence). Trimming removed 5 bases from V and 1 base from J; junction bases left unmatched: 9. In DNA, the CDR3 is TGTGCCAGCAGCCCGACGACAGGGGAGCCGAACACTGAAGCTTTCTTT. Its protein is CASSPTTGEPNTEAFF.

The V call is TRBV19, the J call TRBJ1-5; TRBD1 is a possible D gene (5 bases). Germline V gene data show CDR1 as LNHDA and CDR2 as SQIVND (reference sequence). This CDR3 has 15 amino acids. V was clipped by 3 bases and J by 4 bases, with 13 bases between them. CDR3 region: CASSMAGFGNQPQHF. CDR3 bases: TGTGCCAGTAGTATGGCAGGGTTTGGAAATCAGCCCCAGCATTTT.

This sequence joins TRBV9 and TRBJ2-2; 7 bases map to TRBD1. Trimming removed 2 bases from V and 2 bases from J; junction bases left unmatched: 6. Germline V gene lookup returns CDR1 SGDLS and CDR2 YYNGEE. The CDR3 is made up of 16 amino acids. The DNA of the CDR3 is TGTGCCAGCAGCGTGTTCGGGACAGCAAACACCGGGGAGCTGTTTTTT. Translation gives CASSVFGTANTGELFF. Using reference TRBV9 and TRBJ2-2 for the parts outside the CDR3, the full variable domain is DSGVTQTPKHLITATGQRVTLRCSPRSGDLSVYWYQQSLDQGLQFLIQYYNGEERAKGNILERFSAQQFPDLHSELNLSSLELGDSALYFCASSVFGTANTGELFFGEGSRLTVL.

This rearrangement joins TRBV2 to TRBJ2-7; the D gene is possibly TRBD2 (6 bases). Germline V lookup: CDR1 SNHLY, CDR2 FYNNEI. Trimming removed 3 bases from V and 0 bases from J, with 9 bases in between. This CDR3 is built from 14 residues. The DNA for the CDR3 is TGTGCCAGCAGTGACGGGACTTACTCCTACGAGCAGTACTTC. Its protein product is CASSDGTYSYEQYF. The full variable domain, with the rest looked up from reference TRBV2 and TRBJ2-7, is EPEVTQTPSHQVTQMGQEVILRCVPISNHLYFYWYRQILGQKVEFLVSFYNNEISEKSEIFDDQFSVERPDGSNFTLKIRSTKLEDSAMYFCASSDGTYSYEQYFGPGTRLTVT.

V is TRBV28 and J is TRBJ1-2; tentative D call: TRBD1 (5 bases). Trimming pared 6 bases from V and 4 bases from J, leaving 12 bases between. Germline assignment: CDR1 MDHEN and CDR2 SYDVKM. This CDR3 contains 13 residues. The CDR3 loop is CASRAGRSYGYTF. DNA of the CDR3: TGTGCCAGCAGGGCGGGACGGTCCTATGGCTACACCTTC.

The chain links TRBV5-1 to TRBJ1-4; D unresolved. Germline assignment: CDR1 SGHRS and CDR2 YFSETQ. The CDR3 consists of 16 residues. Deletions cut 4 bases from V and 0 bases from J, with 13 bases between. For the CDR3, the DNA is TGCGCCAGCAGCCCCCTGGCGGTGACAACTAATGAAAAACTGTTTTTT. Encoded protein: CASSPLAVTTNEKLFF.

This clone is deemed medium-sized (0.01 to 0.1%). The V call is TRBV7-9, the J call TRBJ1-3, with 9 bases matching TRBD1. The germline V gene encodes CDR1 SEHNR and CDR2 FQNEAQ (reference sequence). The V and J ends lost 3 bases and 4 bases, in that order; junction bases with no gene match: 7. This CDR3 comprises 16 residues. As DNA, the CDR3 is TGTGCCAGCAGCTTGGAACAGGGGGCTTTGGGAAACACCATATATTTT. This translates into CASSLEQGALGNTIYF.

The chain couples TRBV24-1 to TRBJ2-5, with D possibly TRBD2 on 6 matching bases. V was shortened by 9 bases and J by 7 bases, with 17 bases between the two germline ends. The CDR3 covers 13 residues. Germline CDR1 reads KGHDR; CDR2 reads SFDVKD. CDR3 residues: CATSVFGEATQYF. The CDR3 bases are TGTGCCACCTCTGTCTTTGGGGAGGCGACCCAGTACTTC.

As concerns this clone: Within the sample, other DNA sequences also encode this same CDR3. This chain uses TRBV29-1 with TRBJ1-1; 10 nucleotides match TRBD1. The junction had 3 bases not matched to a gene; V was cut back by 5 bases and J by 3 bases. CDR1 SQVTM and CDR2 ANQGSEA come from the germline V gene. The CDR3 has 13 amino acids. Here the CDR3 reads CSVSGTGDTEAFF. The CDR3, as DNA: TGCAGCGTTTCTGGGACAGGGGACACTGAAGCTTTCTTT.

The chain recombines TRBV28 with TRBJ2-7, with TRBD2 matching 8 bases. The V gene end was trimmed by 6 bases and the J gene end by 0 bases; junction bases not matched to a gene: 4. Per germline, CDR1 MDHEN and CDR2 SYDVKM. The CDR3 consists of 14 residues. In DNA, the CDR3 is TGTGCCAGCAGGTCGGGAGGGCGCTCCTACGAGCAGTACTTC. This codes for CASRSGGRSYEQYF. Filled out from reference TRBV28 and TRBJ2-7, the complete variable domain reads DVKVTQSSRYLVKRTGEKVFLECVQDMDHENMFWYRQDPGLGLRLIYFSYDVKMKEKGDIPEGYSVSREKKERFSLILESASTNQTSMYLCASRSGGRSYEQYFGPGTRLTVT.